What follows is one T cell receptor (beta chain) and its context. The CDR3 runs 16 residues. Germline CDR1 LGHDT, CDR2 YNNKEL (reference sequence). After removal of 4 bases from V and 0 bases from J, the junction contained 8 bases not matched to a gene. Only in-frame clones appear in the TCRdb table, and some are missing; sequencing was by immunoSEQ multiplex PCR. This sample has more than 50,000 clones, with less than 90% found just once. The data derive from a study of blood T cell repertoires in COVID-19. Study information: The study drew acute and convalescent COVID-19 samples from the United States, Italy and Spain.

The clonotype originates from a woman in her sixties or seventies with acute or convalescent COVID-19. Specimen: peripheral blood. This chain connects TRBV3-1 (or the pseudogene TRBV3-2) to TRBJ2-7; 8 bases are shared with TRBD1. CDR3 region: CASSLRTGTGSYEQYF. CDR3 coding DNA: TGTGCCAGCAGCCTACGAACCGGGACAGGCTCCTACGAGCAGTACTTC.